Presented here are 28 T cell receptor beta chains from one specimen sequenced in a study of OX40 agonist ivuxolimab in advanced cancers. This table comes from immunoSEQ multiplex PCR, and its TCRdb copy is limited to in-frame clones, with some not included. The table shows 85,000 to 130,000 clones, with 90% occurring only once. The sample was CD4+ or CD8+ T cells sorted from blood, taken in a trial of the OX40 agonist ivuxolimab. Source of these receptors: an adult with an advanced solid tumor such as melanoma, head and neck, liver or kidney cancer.

V is TRBV19 and J is TRBJ1-5; D remains ambiguous. Per the germline V gene, CDR1 is LNHDA and CDR2 is SQIVND (reference sequence). This CDR3 is 12 amino acids long. V was trimmed by 6 bases and J by 2 bases, leaving 5 bases between them. CDR3 region: CASRDRNQPQHF. As DNA, the CDR3 is TGTGCCAGTAGGGACCGCAATCAGCCCCAGCATTTT. Drawing the rest from reference TRBV19 and TRBJ1-5, the complete variable domain is DGGITQSPKYLFRKEGQNVTLSCEQNLNHDAMYWYRQDPGQGLRLIYYSQIVNDFQKGDIAEGYSVSREKKESFPLTVTSAQKNPTAFYLCASRDRNQPQHFGDGTRLSIL.

V is TRBV18 and J is TRBJ2-7, with TRBD1 matching over 11 bases. The trim removed 3 bases at V and 1 base at J, leaving 5 bases unmatched. Germline CDR1 and CDR2: KGHSH and LQKENI. The CDR3 totals 16 residues. CDR3 in amino acids: CASSPTGTGGSYEQYF. CDR3 DNA sequence: TGTGCCAGCTCACCTACCGGGACAGGGGGTTCCTACGAGCAGTACTTC.

CDR3 loop: CASSKHQGEETQYF. The CDR3 DNA reads TGTGCCAGCAGCAAACATCAGGGAGAAGAGACCCAGTACTTC. The chain joins TRBV9 to TRBJ2-5; D is possibly TRBD1 or TRBD2 (5 bases each). Trimming shortened V by 4 bases and J by 3 bases, and 13 bases separated the two germline ends. The CDR3 extends over 14 amino acids. Germline V gene lookup returns CDR1 SGDLS and CDR2 YYNGEE. Full variable domain (outside the CDR3, taken from reference TRBV9 and TRBJ2-5): DSGVTQTPKHLITATGQRVTLRCSPRSGDLSVYWYQQSLDQGLQFLIQYYNGEERAKGNILERFSAQQFPDLHSELNLSSLELGDSALYFCASSKHQGEETQYFGPGTRLLVL.

The chain carries TRBV7-9 and TRBJ2-3, with TRBD2 identical over 11 bases. Unmatched junction bases numbered 8, after V lost 3 bases and J lost 0 bases. CDR1 and CDR2 (germline): SEHNR, FQNEAQ (reference sequence). The CDR3 consists of 18 residues. In DNA, the CDR3 is TGTGCCAGCAGCTTCAACCCGGGACTAGCGGCTAGCACAGATACGCAGTATTTT. Its translation is CASSFNPGLAASTDTQYF.

This clone was counted a single time. The V gene is TRBV11-2, the J gene TRBJ1-3; D remains unclear. Germline CDR1 SGHAT, CDR2 FQNNGV. V lost 6 bases and J 0 bases, leaving 12 bases between the germline ends. The length of the CDR3 is 15 residues. CDR3 coding DNA: TGTGCCAGCAGTACCGACCGAAGCTCTGGAAACACCATATATTTT. Residues: CASSTDRSSGNTIYF. The variable domain in full, with the rest retrieved from reference TRBV11-2 and TRBJ1-3, is EAGVAQSPRYKIIEKRQSVAFWCNPISGHATLYWYQQILGQGPKLLIQFQNNGVVDDSQLPKDRFSAERLKGVDSTLKIQPAKLEDSAVYLCASSTDRSSGNTIYFGEGSWLTVV.

The CDR3 reads CASSENRGTRNTIYF. The CDR3 region has the DNA TGTGCCAGCAGTGAAAACAGGGGCACCCGAAACACCATATATTTT. The chain links TRBV6-1 to TRBJ1-3; TRBD1 matches 7 bases. CDR1 is MNHNS and CDR2 is SASEGT in the germline V gene. The V gene end was trimmed by 2 bases and the J gene end by 5 bases; junction bases not matched to a gene: 6. This CDR3 is built from 15 residues.

In its sample, this clone was seen a few times. This chain links TRBV18 with TRBJ1-3; the D is unclear. Trimming took off 6 bases at V and 0 bases at J, with 12 bases between the two ends. This CDR3 spans 15 amino acids. Germline CDR1 reads KGHSH; CDR2 reads LQKENI. The CDR3 nucleotides are TGTGCCAGCTCCCCAGGTCGGCACTCTGGAAACACCATATATTTT. Its translation is CASSPGRHSGNTIYF.

J is TRBJ2-1 and V is TRBV7-9, with 8 bases lining up with TRBD2. V shed 5 bases, J shed 9 bases, and the junction held 9 bases outside the gene matches. This CDR3 comprises 14 residues. The germline V gene encodes CDR1 SEHNR and CDR2 FQNEAQ (reference sequence). The CDR3 DNA reads as TGTGCCAGCAGCACTTGGACTAGCCTCACTGAGCAGTTCTTC. Amino acid sequence: CASSTWTSLTEQFF.

The CDR3 protein is CASTSTGANEQFF. CDR3 coding DNA: TGTGCCAGCACCTCGACAGGGGCAAATGAGCAGTTCTTC. The chain joins TRBV6-1 to TRBJ2-1, with 8 bases aligning to TRBD1. The germline V gene encodes CDR1 MNHNS and CDR2 SASEGT. After removal of 7 bases from V and 7 bases from J, the junction contained 6 bases not matched to a gene. The CDR3 length is 13 residues.

The chain couples TRBV19 to TRBJ2-1, with 10 bases fitting TRBD2. This CDR3 comprises 12 residues. Trimming at V came to 4 bases and at J to 13 bases, leaving 4 bases not matched to a gene. CDR1 and CDR2 from the germline V gene are LNHDA and SQIVND (reference sequence). The CDR3 is CASSTSSGRQFF. The CDR3 DNA follows: TGTGCCAGTAGTACCTCTAGCGGGAGACAGTTCTTC.

This sequence joins TRBV4-1 and TRBJ2-5, with 12 bases matching TRBD2. V lost 1 base to trimming and J lost 5 bases; unmatched junction nucleotides: 2. In germline, CDR1 is MGHRA, CDR2 YSYEKL. CDR3 length equals 15 residues. The CDR3 reads CASSQGLAGAETQYF. CDR3 sequence (DNA): TGCGCCAGCAGCCAAGGACTAGCGGGAGCTGAGACCCAGTACTTC.

The V and J genes are TRBV2 and TRBJ1-5, with D unclear. The CDR3 spans 13 residues. Germline V gene sequence: CDR1 SNHLY, CDR2 FYNNEI. Deletions cut 7 bases from V and 1 base from J, with 8 bases between. CDR3 nucleotides: TGTGCCAGCAAAACAGAGAGCAATCAGCCCCAGCATTTT. It encodes CASKTESNQPQHF.

V is TRBV10-3 and J is TRBJ1-4; D is ambiguous. The germline V and J ends were trimmed by 3 bases and 10 bases, with 9 bases remaining between them. The CDR3 covers 12 residues. The germline V gene encodes CDR1 ENHRY and CDR2 SYGVKD. The CDR3 coding sequence is TGTGCCATCAGTGAATGGGCGGGAAAACTGTTTTTT. Translating it yields CAISEWAGKLFF.

This clone occurred a few times. This chain connects TRBV7-2 to TRBJ1-3; D is unclear. Germline V gene lookup returns CDR1 SGHTA and CDR2 FQGNSA. The CDR3 extends over 13 amino acids. V gave up 4 bases and J gave up 4 bases, with 8 bases separating them. CDR3 DNA: TGTGCCAGCAGCTCAGGATTGGGAAACACCATATATTTT. The encoded protein is CASSSGLGNTIYF.

V gene TRBV6-1 combines with J gene TRBJ2-5; D perhaps matches TRBD2 (5 bases). This CDR3 is 18 amino acids long. Trimming pared 2 bases from V and 2 bases from J, leaving 21 bases between. Germline CDR1 and CDR2: MNHNS and SASEGT. The CDR3 nucleotides are TGTGCCAGCAGTGAAAGAAAGGGTGGGAGTTTGTGGCAAGAGACCCAGTACTTC. This gives the protein CASSERKGGSLWQETQYF.

The rearrangement uses TRBV7-2 and TRBJ1-1; 7 bases match TRBD1. J was trimmed by 0 bases and V by 5 bases; bases with no gene match: 6. CDR3 length equals 15 residues. The germline gives CDR1 SGHTA, CDR2 FQGNSA. The CDR3 DNA is TGTGCCAGCAGCCTATCGACAGGGATGAACACTGAAGCTTTCTTT. Its protein product is CASSLSTGMNTEAFF.

This rearrangement joins TRBV5-6 to TRBJ2-3, with 9 bases fitting TRBD2. V was pared by 3 bases and J by 13 bases, with 15 bases of the junction left unmatched. CDR1 and CDR2 (germline): SGHDT, YYEEEE. The CDR3 consists of 15 residues. The CDR3, as DNA: TGTGCCAGCAGCTCGCCGGCGGGAGGGTTCTGGGCGGAGTATTTT. This gives the protein CASSSPAGGFWAEYF.

The J gene is TRBJ1-4, the V gene TRBV27; D is ambiguous. V was pared by 5 bases and J by 8 bases, with 18 bases between. Germline loops: CDR1 MNHEY, CDR2 SMNVEV (reference sequence). This CDR3 is built from 15 residues. The CDR3 nucleotides read TGTGCCAGCAGTACCCCTCGGCCGGGCCCAGAAAAACTGTTTTTT. It is translated as CASSTPRPGPEKLFF.

The chain is built from TRBV2 and TRBJ2-2, with TRBD2 as a possible D gene (5 bases). The V end was cut by 7 bases, the J end by 2 bases, with 14 bases between. The V gene's germline CDR1 is SNHLY and CDR2 FYNNEI. CDR3 length: 15 residues. The CDR3 here is CASNGEAANTGELFF. CDR3 DNA: TGTGCCAGCAACGGTGAAGCGGCCAACACCGGGGAGCTGTTTTTT.

The chain recombines TRBV28 with TRBJ2-2; a weak D match, TRBD1 (6 bases). Trimming removed 9 bases from V and 0 bases from J, with 14 bases in between. Per the germline V gene, CDR1 is MDHEN and CDR2 is SYDVKM. This CDR3 region has 15 residues. The CDR3, as DNA: TGTGCCAGTAACCCCGGGACACCGAACACCGGGGAGCTGTTTTTT. This sequence encodes CASNPGTPNTGELFF.

The V call is TRBV7-2, the J call TRBJ2-1, with 8 bases aligning to TRBD1. Germline V gives CDR1 SGHTA, CDR2 FQGNSA. With V trimmed by 1 base and J by 2 bases, 13 bases remained unmatched. There are 19 residues in the CDR3. In DNA, the CDR3 is TGTGCCAGCAGCTTAGTGGGGACAGGACGCCCAACACCCTACAATGAGCAGTTCTTC. This codes for CASSLVGTGRPTPYNEQFF. Together with reference TRBV7-2 and TRBJ2-1, the CDR3 gives the full variable domain: GAGVSQSPSNKVTEKGKDVELRCDPISGHTALYWYRQSLGQGLEFLIYFQGNSAPDKSGLPSDRFSAERTGGSVSTLTIQRTQQEDSAVYLCASSLVGTGRPTPYNEQFFGPGTRLTVL.

The chain uses TRBV29-1 and TRBJ2-3; 11 bases line up with TRBD2. V gave up 6 bases and J gave up 4 bases; unmatched junction bases: 6. The CDR3 is made up of 14 amino acids. Germline CDR1 SQVTM, CDR2 ANQGSEA. CDR3 bases: TGCAGCGTCCGACTAGCGGGAAGGTCAGATACGCAGTATTTT. Encoded protein: CSVRLAGRSDTQYF.

For the CDR3, the DNA is TGCGCCAGCAGCCAAGAGGCAATCTGGACTGAAGCTTTCTTT. This encodes CASSQEAIWTEAFF. The V gene is TRBV4-1, the J gene TRBJ1-1; no clear D. The CDR3 totals 14 residues. Per germline, CDR1 MGHRA and CDR2 YSYEKL. V was pared by 0 bases and J by 5 bases, with 10 bases between.

The J gene is TRBJ1-2, the V gene TRBV4-2; D not certain. In germline, CDR1 is LGHNA, CDR2 YNFKEQ. CDR3 length: 14 residues. Trimming cost V 0 bases and J 8 bases, with 13 bases left between them. The CDR3 here is CASSQEFSPRGYTF. In DNA, the CDR3 is TGTGCCAGCAGCCAAGAATTCTCCCCTCGGGGCTACACCTTC.

The V and J genes are TRBV7-9 and TRBJ2-7; TRBD2 agrees at 8 bases. Germline CDR1 is SEHNR and CDR2 is FQNEAQ (reference sequence). V lost 5 bases and J lost 7; bases outside the gene matches: 16. CDR3 length equals 16 residues. Here the CDR3 reads CASSNLAGSLVGEQYF. Written as DNA, the CDR3 is TGTGCCAGCAGCAACCTAGCGGGCAGCCTCGTTGGGGAGCAGTACTTC.

This clone was picked up one time. V gene TRBV4-3 combines with J gene TRBJ1-1, with D maybe TRBD1 (5 bases). This CDR3 contains 15 residues. V dropped 8 bases and J dropped 1 base, with 17 bases sitting between them. Germline V gene sequence: CDR1 LGHNA, CDR2 YSLEER. This chain's CDR3 is CASHRGVAENTEAFF. The DNA for the CDR3 is TGCGCCAGCCACAGAGGGGTTGCGGAGAACACTGAAGCTTTCTTT.

V gene TRBV29-1 combines with J gene TRBJ2-2, with TRBD2 matching over 7 bases. The CDR3 contains 13 residues. The germline V gene has CDR1 SQVTM and CDR2 ANQGSEA. V was clipped by 6 bases and J by 4 bases; unmatched bases: 5. DNA of the CDR3: TGCAGCGTCCGGACTAGTAGCACCGGGGAGCTGTTTTTT. Translating gives CSVRTSSTGELFF.

The V gene is TRBV6-6, the J gene TRBJ2-1; TRBD1 aligns across 10 bases. The CDR3 loop spans 15 amino acids. J was trimmed by 7 bases and V by 6 bases; bases with no gene match: 9. Germline CDR1 is MNHNY and CDR2 is SVGAGI (reference sequence). CDR3 residues: CASSLGQGNLNEQFF. For the CDR3, the DNA is TGTGCCAGCAGCTTGGGACAGGGGAATTTGAATGAGCAGTTCTTC.